The 27 T cell receptor beta chains given below trace back to one sample, sequenced in a study of PD-L1 blockade in urothelial cancer. The method was immunoSEQ multiplex PCR; TCRdb's version includes in-frame clones alone and lacks a portion of them. The sample contains tens of thousands of clones, about four fifths of which appear only once. Indicated time point: pretreatment peripheral blood. The starting material was PBMCs, obtained around atezolizumab (anti-PD-L1) treatment. Receptors originate from a man aged 60-69 years with urothelial cancer.

This chain joins TRBV21-1 and TRBJ1-5. TRBV21-1 is listed as a pseudogene. The CDR3 has 14 amino acids. CDR3 loop: CASSKYSPDQPQHF. As DNA, the CDR3 is TGTGCCAGCAGCAAATATTCCCCTGATCAGCCCCAGCATTTT.

The rearrangement uses TRBV6-6 and TRBJ2-7; 14 nucleotides agree with TRBD2. The CDR3 spans 16 residues. V shed 4 bases and J 6 bases; nucleotides not matched to a gene: 8. Germline CDR1 reads MNHNY; CDR2 reads SVGAGI (reference sequence). Written as DNA, the CDR3 is TGTGCCAGCAGTTTAGCCGGGACTAGCGGGAGAACCGAGCAGTACTTC. It is translated as CASSLAGTSGRTEQYF.

This rearrangement joins TRBV19 to TRBJ2-3, with D maybe TRBD2 (6 bases). Germline loops: CDR1 LNHDA, CDR2 SQIVND (reference sequence). The CDR3 spans 15 residues. V was shortened by 5 bases and J by 0 bases, with 12 bases between the two germline ends. CDR3 residues: CASSGAGSSTDTQYF. The CDR3 nucleotides read TGTGCCAGTAGTGGGGCGGGGTCTAGCACAGATACGCAGTATTTT. Complete variable domain (other parts from reference TRBV19 and TRBJ2-3): DGGITQSPKYLFRKEGQNVTLSCEQNLNHDAMYWYRQDPGQGLRLIYYSQIVNDFQKGDIAEGYSVSREKKESFPLTVTSAQKNPTAFYLCASSGAGSSTDTQYFGPGTRLTVL.

The chain couples TRBV11-2 to TRBJ2-7, with D uncertain. This CDR3 spans 13 amino acids. In germline, CDR1 is SGHAT, CDR2 FQNNGV. The V and J ends lost 4 bases and 2 bases respectively, with 9 bases between them. CDR3 DNA: TGTGCCAGCAGCTCCAGAACAGCCTACGAGCAGTACTTC. This encodes CASSSRTAYEQYF.

The chain couples TRBV7-9 to TRBJ2-5; possible D gene TRBD1, 5 bases. Trimming took 4 bases from V and 2 from J, leaving 8 bases between them. CDR1 and CDR2 from the germline V gene are SEHNR and FQNEAQ (reference sequence). This CDR3 has 13 residues. CDR3 loop: CASSSPGQETQYF. CDR3 sequence (DNA): TGTGCCAGCAGCTCGCCAGGGCAAGAGACCCAGTACTTC.

This clone was recorded only once. The chain has TRBV6-1 and TRBJ2-3, with 7 positions matching TRBD1. Trimming cost V 6 bases and J 5 bases; bases outside gene matches: 11. The V gene's germline CDR1 is MNHNS and CDR2 SASEGT. The length of the CDR3 is 15 residues. The CDR3 spells CASRGTEFIRDTQYF. CDR3 DNA sequence: TGTGCCAGCAGAGGGACAGAGTTTATAAGAGATACGCAGTATTTT.

The chain employs TRBV5-1 and TRBJ2-1, with D possibly matching TRBD2 (5 bases). In germline, CDR1 is SGHRS, CDR2 YFSETQ. The CDR3 is made up of 13 amino acids. Trimming took 4 bases from V and 6 from J, leaving 11 bases between them. This CDR3 reads CASSELAGNEQFF. Here the CDR3 DNA reads TGCGCCAGCAGCGAGCTAGCCGGCAATGAGCAGTTCTTC.

This chain connects TRBV28 to TRBJ2-2; D might be TRBD2 (5 bases). This CDR3 contains 14 residues. V was cut by 6 bases and J by 4 bases, with 12 bases left in between. Germline CDR1 and CDR2: MDHEN and SYDVKM. CDR3: CASRSTGSTGELFF. The CDR3 nucleotides read TGTGCCAGCAGATCGACTGGGAGCACCGGGGAGCTGTTTTTT. Based on the CDR3 plus reference TRBV28 and TRBJ2-2, the full variable domain is DVKVTQSSRYLVKRTGEKVFLECVQDMDHENMFWYRQDPGLGLRLIYFSYDVKMKEKGDIPEGYSVSREKKERFSLILESASTNQTSMYLCASRSTGSTGELFFGEGSRLTVL.

This rearrangement joins TRBV4-1 to TRBJ1-2, with a possible D match to TRBD1 (6 bases). This CDR3 is 14 amino acids long. V gave up 1 base and J gave up 2 bases, with 8 bases separating them. The germline V gene encodes CDR1 MGHRA and CDR2 YSYEKL. CDR3 loop: CASSQVRGNYGYTF. CDR3 DNA sequence: TGCGCCAGCAGCCAAGTGAGGGGGAACTATGGCTACACCTTC.

The DNA of the CDR3 is TGTGCCAGCAGCGACGCAGGAAACTATGGCTACACCTTC. Encoded protein: CASSDAGNYGYTF. J is TRBJ1-2 and V is TRBV9, with D uncertain. V was clipped by 3 bases and J by 2 bases, with 8 bases between them. The germline CDR1 and CDR2 sequences are SGDLS and YYNGEE. The CDR3 is 13 residues long.

The chain links TRBV6-5 to TRBJ1-3, with 8 nucleotides matching TRBD1. CDR3 length: 15 amino acids. J lost 4 bases, V lost 6 bases, and 8 bases had no gene match. CDR1 and CDR2 from the germline V gene are MNHEY and SVGAGI. The CDR3 loop reads CASSRKTGVGNTIYF. In DNA form, the CDR3 reads TGTGCCAGCAGCCGTAAGACAGGGGTCGGAAACACCATATATTTT.

This chain joins TRBV27 and TRBJ2-3; TRBD2 matches 8 bases. CDR1 is MNHEY and CDR2 is SMNVEV in the germline V gene (reference sequence). The length of the CDR3 is 16 residues. The junction had 10 bases not matched to a gene; V was cut back by 5 bases and J by 3 bases. The CDR3 region is CASSRIRGGGTDTQYF. The CDR3 DNA follows: TGTGCCAGCAGTCGTATACGGGGGGGCGGAACAGATACGCAGTATTTT.

V usage is TRBV19 and J usage is TRBJ2-7, with a weak D call TRBD2 (6 bases). Between the trimmed V and J ends, which lost 4 bases and 10 bases, there was a span of 11 bases. The CDR3 has 11 residues. Germline V gene sequence: CDR1 LNHDA, CDR2 SQIVND (reference sequence). Here the CDR3 DNA reads TGTGCCAGTAGTACCGGGACTGCACAGTACTTC. Protein: CASSTGTAQYF.

This clone was observed once. The sample holds other DNA sequences that translate to the same CDR3. The gene calls are TRBV11-2 and TRBJ2-7; D may be TRBD1 (6 bases). Trimming cost V 5 bases and J 4 bases, with 9 bases left between them. Germline V lookup: CDR1 SGHAT, CDR2 FQNNGV. CDR3 size: 12 residues. The CDR3 DNA follows: TGTGCCAGCAGCCCGGACAGATACGAGCAGTACTTC. Protein sequence: CASSPDRYEQYF. Full variable domain (rest looked up from reference TRBV11-2 and TRBJ2-7): EAGVAQSPRYKIIEKRQSVAFWCNPISGHATLYWYQQILGQGPKLLIQFQNNGVVDDSQLPKDRFSAERLKGVDSTLKIQPAKLEDSAVYLCASSPDRYEQYFGPGTRLTVT.

This clone was seen a few times. The genes are TRBV6-5 and TRBJ2-7; 7 bases align to TRBD1. V trimming: 5 bases; J trimming: 2 bases; junction bases outside the gene matches: 9. The germline V gene has CDR1 MNHEY and CDR2 SVGAGI. The CDR3 sequence is 15 residues long. CDR3 sequence (DNA): TGTGCCAGCAGTCGCGACAGGGCCCTTACCTACGAGCAGTACTTC. Translating gives CASSRDRALTYEQYF.

This chain connects TRBV19 to TRBJ2-7, with TRBD2 matching 7 bases. Germline V gene data show CDR1 as LNHDA and CDR2 as SQIVND (reference sequence). After removal of 5 bases from V and 5 bases from J, the junction contained 6 bases not matched to a gene. The CDR3 is 13 residues long. Here the CDR3 DNA reads TGTGCCAGTAGTGACGGGGGGACGGACGAGCAGTACTTC. Its translation is CASSDGGTDEQYF.

The chain combines TRBV18 with TRBJ2-7, with 10 positions matching TRBD1. The ends lost 3 bases at V and 2 bases at J; junction bases unmatched: 7. Germline V gene data show CDR1 as KGHSH and CDR2 as LQKENI. CDR3 size: 16 residues. CDR3 sequence: CASSPLSGQGTYEQYF. The CDR3 region has the DNA TGTGCCAGCTCACCCCTTTCGGGACAGGGGACCTACGAGCAGTACTTC.

The V gene is TRBV11-2, the J gene TRBJ2-5, with 7 positions matching TRBD1. The CDR3 loop spans 14 amino acids. J was trimmed by 5 bases and V by 1 base; bases with no gene match: 4. The germline gives CDR1 SGHAT, CDR2 FQNNGV. The DNA of the CDR3 is TGTGCCAGCAGCTTAGTCCAGGGACAGGAGACCCAGTACTTC. The encoded protein is CASSLVQGQETQYF.

This clone was seen only once. V is TRBV14 and J is TRBJ1-1; a possible D gene is TRBD1 (6 bases). In germline, CDR1 is SGHDN, CDR2 FVKESK. Trimming shortened V by 3 bases and J by 1 base, and 12 bases separated the two germline ends. The CDR3 loop spans 15 amino acids. In DNA form, the CDR3 reads TGTGCCAGCAGCCAGTTACAGGGCGCGAACACTGAAGCTTTCTTT. Translating gives CASSQLQGANTEAFF.

The CDR3 sequence: CASSTGGGNEQYF. CDR3 DNA: TGTGCCAGCAGTACAGGGGGTGGGAACGAGCAGTACTTC. The chain is built from TRBV6-1 and TRBJ2-7; 8 bases line up with TRBD1. V lost 5 bases to trimming and J lost 5 bases; unmatched junction nucleotides: 5. This CDR3 region has 13 residues. Looked up from germline, CDR1 is MNHNS and CDR2 is SASEGT.

The J gene is TRBJ2-1, the V gene TRBV2; 9 bases map to TRBD2. CDR1 SNHLY and CDR2 FYNNEI come from the germline V gene. V shed 4 bases and J 12 bases; nucleotides not matched to a gene: 16. This CDR3 has 16 amino acids. The CDR3 sequence is CASSGSRREGVVGQFF. CDR3 DNA sequence: TGTGCCAGCAGTGGGTCTCGGCGGGAGGGTGTGGTTGGGCAGTTCTTC.

V and J are TRBV5-1 and TRBJ2-2; TRBD2 aligns across 9 bases. Germline-derived CDR1 and CDR2 are SGHRS and YFSETQ. The CDR3 covers 16 residues. V shed 2 bases, J shed 0 bases, and the junction held 2 bases outside the gene matches. CDR3 region: CASSFLAGANTGELFF. The CDR3 DNA reads TGCGCCAGCAGCTTCTTAGCGGGGGCGAACACCGGGGAGCTGTTTTTT.

In DNA, the CDR3 is TGTGCCAGCAGCGTAAACGGGATTGATGGCTACACCTTC. Its translation is CASSVNGIDGYTF. The rearrangement joins TRBV9 to TRBJ1-2; D is unresolved. The CDR3 sequence is 13 residues long. Trimming took 1 base from V and 6 from J, leaving 10 bases between them. Germline lookup yields CDR1 SGDLS and CDR2 YYNGEE. The full variable domain, completed using reference TRBV9 and TRBJ1-2, is DSGVTQTPKHLITATGQRVTLRCSPRSGDLSVYWYQQSLDQGLQFLIQYYNGEERAKGNILERFSAQQFPDLHSELNLSSLELGDSALYFCASSVNGIDGYTFGSGTRLTVV.

This chain uses TRBV28 with TRBJ2-6; 9 nucleotides agree with TRBD1. This CDR3 has 16 residues. Germline V gives CDR1 MDHEN, CDR2 SYDVKM. The ends lost 10 bases at V and 1 base at J; junction bases unmatched: 8. CDR3 loop: CATLGQGSSGANVLTF. DNA for the CDR3: TGTGCCACCCTGGGACAGGGAAGTTCTGGGGCCAACGTCCTGACTTTC.

This rearrangement joins TRBV5-4 to TRBJ2-7, with TRBD2 identical over 11 bases. The CDR3 covers 15 residues. Looked up from germline, CDR1 is SGHNT and CDR2 is YYREEE (reference sequence). Trimming removed 6 bases from V and 3 bases from J; junction bases left unmatched: 8. In DNA, the CDR3 is TGTGCCAGCAACCCGAGTACTAGCGGGAGCTACGAGCAGTACTTC. Protein sequence: CASNPSTSGSYEQYF. The full variable domain, rest sourced from reference TRBV5-4 and TRBJ2-7, is ETGVTQSPTHLIKTRGQQVTLRCSSQSGHNTVSWYQQALGQGPQFIFQYYREEENGRGNFPPRFSGLQFPNYSSELNVNALELDDSALYLCASNPSTSGSYEQYFGPGTRLTVT.

The J gene is TRBJ2-5, the V gene TRBV5-1; D possibly corresponds to TRBD1 (6 bases). Between the trimmed V and J ends, which lost 0 bases and 5 bases, there was a span of 11 bases. In germline, CDR1 is SGHRS, CDR2 YFSETQ. The CDR3 has 14 residues. CDR3 bases: TGCGCCAGCAGCTTGGGGGGGCTCGGGGAGACCCAGTACTTC. The encoded protein is CASSLGGLGETQYF.

The chain uses TRBV5-6 and TRBJ1-1; D might be TRBD1 (5 bases). Germline-derived CDR1 and CDR2 are SGHDT and YYEEEE. This CDR3 has 16 residues. V lost 0 bases and J 4 bases, leaving 16 bases between the germline ends. The DNA for the CDR3 is TGTGCCAGCAGCTTGGAGGGATCTGGGAGGGGCACTGAAGCTTTCTTT. Protein sequence: CASSLEGSGRGTEAFF.